The 23 T cell receptor beta chains reported below all come from one sample, sequenced in a study of blood T cell repertoires in COVID-19. Data came from immunoSEQ multiplex PCR; TCRdb stores just in-frame clones and leaves some out. The sample holds under 250,000 clones, 82% seen once. The sample consisted of peripheral blood. Source of these receptors: a woman aged 65 to 85 with COVID-19, enrolled during active disease.

CDR3 sequence reads: CASSRQGNNEKLFF. CDR3 DNA sequence: TGTGCCAGCAGCCGACAGGGGAATAATGAAAAACTGTTTTTT. This chain links TRBV6-6 with TRBJ1-4, with 8 bases fitting TRBD1. This CDR3 is built from 14 residues. V gave up 6 bases and J gave up 4 bases; unmatched junction bases: 4. CDR1 is MNHNY, CDR2 SVGAGI, per germline (reference sequence).

The rearrangement links TRBV7-6 to TRBJ2-5; 8 nucleotides agree with TRBD1. CDR3 length equals 16 residues. Germline CDR1 reads SGHVS; CDR2 reads FNYEAQ. J lost 5 bases, V lost 5 bases, and 13 bases had no gene match. In DNA, the CDR3 is TGTGCCAGCAGCCCCCCGAAGGCAGGGGGCATCGAGACCCAGTACTTC. This gives the protein CASSPPKAGGIETQYF.

This clone was seen a single time. The rearrangement links TRBV14 to TRBJ1-6; D not certain. Trimming stripped 1 base from V and 0 bases from J, with 10 bases between. The CDR3 has 17 residues. In germline, CDR1 is SGHDN, CDR2 FVKESK. The CDR3 loop reads CASSQGWSSSYNSPLHF. The CDR3 nucleotides are TGTGCCAGCAGCCAAGGGTGGTCGAGCTCCTATAATTCACCCCTCCACTTT.

The sample holds a few counts of this clone. The chain recombines TRBV28 with TRBJ2-7, with 9 bases aligning to TRBD2. Germline CDR1 and CDR2: MDHEN and SYDVKM. There are 14 residues in the CDR3. V dropped 3 bases and J dropped 6; count of bases not matched to a gene: 6. The CDR3 coding sequence is TGTGCCAGCAGTTTGACTAGCGGAGGGGGCGAGCAGTACTTC. Its protein is CASSLTSGGGEQYF. The whole variable domain, remainder taken from reference TRBV28 and TRBJ2-7, is DVKVTQSSRYLVKRTGEKVFLECVQDMDHENMFWYRQDPGLGLRLIYFSYDVKMKEKGDIPEGYSVSREKKERFSLILESASTNQTSMYLCASSLTSGGGEQYFGPGTRLTVT.

This chain joins TRBV19 and TRBJ2-7, with TRBD2 matching over 9 bases. Germline trimming cut 6 bases from V and 2 bases from J; bases unmatched to any gene: 17. This CDR3 contains 18 residues. Germline V CDR1 and CDR2: LNHDA, SQIVND (reference sequence). CDR3 DNA: TGTGCCAGTAGGAGAGAGGGACTAGCCGGTGGGAAAACCTACGAGCAGTACTTC. This sequence encodes CASRREGLAGGKTYEQYF. The full variable domain, rest sourced from reference TRBV19 and TRBJ2-7, is DGGITQSPKYLFRKEGQNVTLSCEQNLNHDAMYWYRQDPGQGLRLIYYSQIVNDFQKGDIAEGYSVSREKKESFPLTVTSAQKNPTAFYLCASRREGLAGGKTYEQYFGPGTRLTVT.

This clone was detected only once. The V call is TRBV20-1, the J call TRBJ1-3; 8 bases match TRBD1. Losses at the gene ends were 3 bases for V and 3 bases for J; bases not matched to a gene: 4. Germline V CDR1 and CDR2: DFQATT, SNEGSKA (reference sequence). The CDR3 contains 14 residues. CDR3 sequence (DNA): TGCAGTGCTAGTGCACAGGGGGTTGGAAACACCATATATTTT. It codes for CSASAQGVGNTIYF.

The gene calls are TRBV11-3 and TRBJ2-1; 13 nucleotides line up with TRBD2. The CDR3 extends over 18 amino acids. J was trimmed by 0 bases and V by 5 bases; bases with no gene match: 7. In germline, CDR1 is SGHNT, CDR2 YENEEA. CDR3 in amino acids: CASSPGLAGRYSYNEQFF. The CDR3 DNA reads TGTGCCAGCAGCCCGGGACTAGCGGGACGGTACTCCTACAATGAGCAGTTCTTC. The full variable domain, its missing parts supplied by reference TRBV11-3 and TRBJ2-1, is EAGVVQSPRYKIIEKKQPVAFWCNPISGHNTLYWYLQNLGQGPELLIRYENEEAVDDSQLPKDRFSAERLKGVDSTLKIQPAELGDSAVYLCASSPGLAGRYSYNEQFFGPGTRLTVL.

The genes are TRBV7-2 and TRBJ1-5; TRBD1 might be the D (6 bases). CDR3 size: 13 residues. The V gene lost 5 bases and the J gene lost 6 bases, with 11 bases spanning the gap. Germline V gives CDR1 SGHTA, CDR2 FQGNSA. The CDR3 DNA is TGTGCCAGCAGCCTACAGGGCGGTCAGCCCCAGCATTTT. It codes for CASSLQGGQPQHF.

This clone was picked up a small number of times. CDR3 nucleotides: TGTGCCAGTAGTACCCGACTAGCGGGAATGTACGAGCAGTACTTC. It translates to CASSTRLAGMYEQYF. The rearrangement uses TRBV19 and TRBJ2-7; 11 nucleotides align to TRBD2. Germline loops: CDR1 LNHDA, CDR2 SQIVND (reference sequence). The CDR3 loop spans 15 amino acids. Trimming removed 4 bases from V and 4 bases from J; junction bases left unmatched: 6.

The table lists this clone with a count of one. The chain links TRBV18 to TRBJ2-7, with TRBD2 as a possible D gene (6 bases). CDR3 size: 14 residues. V lost 8 bases, J lost 5 bases, and 19 bases lay in between. Germline V lookup: CDR1 KGHSH, CDR2 LQKENI. CDR3 bases: TGTGCCAGCACCCGGGACTCCCTCCCGGACGAGCAGTACTTC. Protein product: CASTRDSLPDEQYF.

V gene TRBV5-6 combines with J gene TRBJ2-7; maybe TRBD1 (5 bases). Germline CDR1 reads SGHDT; CDR2 reads YYEEEE. Trimming took off 5 bases at V and 0 bases at J, with 18 bases between the two ends. The CDR3 contains 16 residues. The CDR3 DNA reads as TGTGCCAGCAGACTTGGGGCTACAGGAAGCTCCTACGAGCAGTACTTC. Translating it yields CASRLGATGSSYEQYF.

This clone occurred once. The chain joins TRBV11-2 to TRBJ2-5; D remains unclear. The CDR3 covers 14 residues. Germline CDR1 reads SGHAT; CDR2 reads FQNNGV. Between the trimmed V and J ends, which lost 2 bases and 4 bases, there was a span of 11 bases. The CDR3: CASSLMVESETQYF. CDR3 DNA: TGTGCCAGCAGCTTAATGGTAGAATCAGAGACCCAGTACTTC.

This clone turned up a few times. The chain combines TRBV5-1 with TRBJ1-5; a weak D match, TRBD1 (5 bases). Germline V gene lookup returns CDR1 SGHRS and CDR2 YFSETQ. Trimming removed 2 bases from V and 1 base from J, with 22 bases in between. This CDR3 spans 19 amino acids. The CDR3 loop reads CASSLTGTHLTQSNQPQHF. In DNA form, the CDR3 reads TGCGCCAGCAGCTTAACCGGGACTCATCTCACACAGAGCAATCAGCCCCAGCATTTT.

The chain recombines TRBV6-2 or TRBV6-3 with TRBJ1-5; 9 bases align to TRBD1. Germline loops: CDR1 MNHEY, CDR2 SVGEGT. This CDR3 comprises 17 residues. V was clipped by 4 bases and J by 1 base; unmatched bases: 8. CDR3 nucleotides: TGTGCCAGCAGTTTTCGACAGGGGGGCCAGAGCAATCAGCCCCAGCATTTT. Protein product: CASSFRQGGQSNQPQHF.

The rearrangement uses TRBV29-1 and TRBJ1-2, with D possibly matching TRBD1 (5 bases). Trimming took 4 bases from V and 14 from J, leaving 11 bases between them. CDR1 and CDR2 from the germline V gene are SQVTM and ANQGSEA. The CDR3 is made up of 9 amino acids. The chain's CDR3 is CSVGPGGTF. The CDR3 coding sequence is TGCAGCGTTGGCCCCGGGGGGACCTTC.

This clone was counted a few times. The rearrangement uses TRBV9 and TRBJ2-1, with TRBD2 matching 11 bases. The germline V gene encodes CDR1 SGDLS and CDR2 YYNGEE. The V gene end was trimmed by 1 base and the J gene end by 7 bases; junction bases not matched to a gene: 4. CDR3 size: 15 residues. CDR3 sequence: CASSVLASGGNEQFF. Written as DNA, the CDR3 is TGTGCCAGCAGCGTATTGGCTAGCGGGGGGAATGAGCAGTTCTTC.

The CDR3 region has the DNA TGTGCCAGCAGCTTATCCCAGGCCTCGGGGGCCCTCCACTTT. Translation gives CASSLSQASGALHF. The chain links TRBV11-1 to TRBJ1-6, with D possibly matching TRBD1 (5 bases). The V end lost 2 bases, the J end lost 14 bases, and 16 bases lay between the germline ends. Per the germline V gene, CDR1 is SGHAT and CDR2 is FQDESV (reference sequence). The CDR3 has 14 residues. Using reference TRBV11-1 and TRBJ1-6 for the parts outside the CDR3, the full variable domain is EAEVAQSPRYKITEKSQAVAFWCDPISGHATLYWYRQILGQGPELLVQFQDESVVDDSQLPKDRFSAERLKGVDSTLKIQPAELGDSAMYLCASSLSQASGALHFGNGTRLTVT.

This sequence joins TRBV9 and TRBJ1-4; D is unresolved. V shed 0 bases and J shed 7 bases, with 19 bases lying between them. Germline V gives CDR1 SGDLS, CDR2 YYNGEE. The CDR3 has 17 amino acids. This CDR3 is CASSVGPMALGGEKLFF. The CDR3 nucleotides read TGTGCCAGCAGCGTAGGACCCATGGCCCTAGGTGGTGAAAAACTGTTTTTT.

This sequence joins TRBV19 and TRBJ1-2, with TRBD1 identical over 7 bases. V trimming: 3 bases; J trimming: 2 bases; junction bases outside the gene matches: 6. Germline CDR1 reads LNHDA; CDR2 reads SQIVND (reference sequence). CDR3 length equals 15 residues. The CDR3 DNA reads as TGTGCCAGTAGTATTCATGGGACAGAGAACTATGGCTACACCTTC. It specifies CASSIHGTENYGYTF. The whole variable domain, remainder taken from reference TRBV19 and TRBJ1-2, is DGGITQSPKYLFRKEGQNVTLSCEQNLNHDAMYWYRQDPGQGLRLIYYSQIVNDFQKGDIAEGYSVSREKKESFPLTVTSAQKNPTAFYLCASSIHGTENYGYTFGSGTRLTVV.

J is TRBJ1-4 and V is TRBV2; D is unclear. CDR3 length equals 15 residues. Trimming left V 3 bases short and J 7 bases short, with 15 bases between. Germline CDR1 SNHLY, CDR2 FYNNEI. This CDR3 is CASSDGRKSGEKLFF. The CDR3 DNA reads as TGTGCCAGCAGTGATGGAAGAAAAAGCGGTGAAAAACTGTTTTTT. The full variable domain, its missing parts supplied by reference TRBV2 and TRBJ1-4, is EPEVTQTPSHQVTQMGQEVILRCVPISNHLYFYWYRQILGQKVEFLVSFYNNEISEKSEIFDDQFSVERPDGSNFTLKIRSTKLEDSAMYFCASSDGRKSGEKLFFGSGTQLSVL.

This rearrangement joins TRBV5-1 to TRBJ2-1; 7 bases fit TRBD1. The CDR3 consists of 17 residues. Germline V lookup: CDR1 SGHRS, CDR2 YFSETQ. Trimming took 0 bases from V and 4 from J; bases not matched to a gene: 10. CDR3: CASSLGSAGGQYNEQFF. In DNA form, the CDR3 reads TGCGCCAGCAGCTTGGGATCCGCAGGGGGTCAATACAATGAGCAGTTCTTC.

The chain carries TRBV6-5 and TRBJ1-2; 10 bases align to TRBD1. This CDR3 has 15 residues. Unmatched junction bases numbered 7, after V lost 4 bases and J lost 5 bases. CDR1 and CDR2 (germline): MNHEY, SVGAGI. The CDR3 sequence is CASSSRQGAVYGYTF. CDR3 sequence (DNA): TGTGCCAGCAGTTCACGACAGGGGGCAGTGTATGGCTACACCTTC.

V and J are TRBV7-2 and TRBJ2-3; the match to TRBD1 covers 7 bases. V was pared by 4 bases and J by 6 bases, with 10 bases of the junction left unmatched. Germline CDR1 and CDR2: SGHTA and FQGNSA. The CDR3 loop spans 15 amino acids. This CDR3 is CASSSSGTEGDTQYF. In DNA form, the CDR3 reads TGTGCCAGCAGCTCGTCCGGGACAGAGGGCGATACGCAGTATTTT.